These 5 T cell receptor beta chains came from one sample sequenced in a study of identical twins. Each CDR3 protein is one row after TCRdb ran MiXCR on the 5' RACE reads. The data hold around 250,000 distinct CDR3 sequences, with 5.5% to 7.5% observed a single time. Another study also made use of these data, one on T cells expressing NK-cell markers.

Sequenced input: CD8+ T cells sorted from blood. The receptors come from a woman aged 18-29 years in good health.

Many counts were recorded for this clonotype. The gene calls are TRBV7-9 and TRBJ2-5, with TRBD2 matching over 15 bases. Losses at the gene ends were 5 bases for V and 2 bases for J; bases not matched to a gene: 3. This CDR3 spans 16 amino acids. Germline CDR1 SEHNR, CDR2 FQNEAQ (reference sequence). CDR3 in amino acids: CASSIGTSGRQETQYF. The CDR3 DNA reads as TGTGCCAGCAGCATAGGGACTAGCGGGAGGCAAGAGACCCAGTACTTC.

Many counts were recorded for this clonotype. The V gene is TRBV12-3 or TRBV12-4, the J gene TRBJ2-1; 11 bases align to TRBD1. The CDR3 sequence is 20 residues long. V trimming: 6 bases; J trimming: 0 bases; junction bases outside the gene matches: 16. The CDR3 spells CASSTLPGQGETDSYNEQFF. The CDR3, as DNA: TGTGCCAGCAGCACCCTACCGGGACAGGGGGAAACAGACTCCTACAATGAGCAGTTCTTC.

In this sample, this clonotype turned up many times. V gene TRBV21-1 combines with J gene TRBJ1-5. TRBV21-1 is termed a pseudogene. This CDR3 comprises 15 residues. The CDR3 loop is CASSYRAPADQPQHF. CDR3 sequence (DNA): TGTGCCAGCAGCTACAGGGCCCCCGCGGATCAGCCCCAGCATTTT.

This sequence joins TRBV7-8 and TRBJ1-5; unclear D gene. The CDR3 is 12 amino acids. V was shortened by 5 bases and J by 4 bases, with 6 bases between the two germline ends. Germline V gene sequence: CDR1 SGHVS, CDR2 FQNEAQ. The CDR3 nucleotides read TGTGCCAGCAGCGTTCCAAATCAGCCCCAGCATTTT. Its protein is CASSVPNQPQHF.

Worth noting for this clonotype: Its ends do not fully match the called genes, so a read error is possible. This chain links TRBV13 with TRBJ2-5; 7 bases align to TRBD1. The CDR3 consists of 12 residues. CDR1 and CDR2 (germline): PRHDT, FYEKMQ (reference sequence). CDR3: CASSLVGGRRVF. The CDR3 region has the DNA TGTGCCAGCAGCTTAGTAGGGGGCCGAAGGGTCTTC.